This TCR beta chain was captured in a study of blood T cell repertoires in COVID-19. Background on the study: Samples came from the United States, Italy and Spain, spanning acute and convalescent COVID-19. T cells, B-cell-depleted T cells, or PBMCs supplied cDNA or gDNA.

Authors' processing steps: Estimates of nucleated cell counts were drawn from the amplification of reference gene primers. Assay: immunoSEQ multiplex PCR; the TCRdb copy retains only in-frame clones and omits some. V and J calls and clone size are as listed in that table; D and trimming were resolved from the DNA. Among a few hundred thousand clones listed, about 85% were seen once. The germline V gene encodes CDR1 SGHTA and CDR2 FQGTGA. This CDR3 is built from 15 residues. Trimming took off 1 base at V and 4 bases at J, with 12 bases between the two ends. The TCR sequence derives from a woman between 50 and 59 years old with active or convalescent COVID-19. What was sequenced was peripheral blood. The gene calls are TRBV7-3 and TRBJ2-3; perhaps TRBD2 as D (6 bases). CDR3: CASSLNGGEADTQYF. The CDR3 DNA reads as TGTGCCAGCAGCTTAAATGGAGGGGAGGCAGATACGCAGTATTTT. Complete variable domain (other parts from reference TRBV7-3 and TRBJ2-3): GAGVSQTPSNKVTEKGKYVELRCDPISGHTALYWYRQSLGQGPEFLIYFQGTGAADDSGLPNDRFFAVRPEGSVSTLKIQRTERGDSAVYLCASSLNGGEADTQYFGPGTRLTVL.